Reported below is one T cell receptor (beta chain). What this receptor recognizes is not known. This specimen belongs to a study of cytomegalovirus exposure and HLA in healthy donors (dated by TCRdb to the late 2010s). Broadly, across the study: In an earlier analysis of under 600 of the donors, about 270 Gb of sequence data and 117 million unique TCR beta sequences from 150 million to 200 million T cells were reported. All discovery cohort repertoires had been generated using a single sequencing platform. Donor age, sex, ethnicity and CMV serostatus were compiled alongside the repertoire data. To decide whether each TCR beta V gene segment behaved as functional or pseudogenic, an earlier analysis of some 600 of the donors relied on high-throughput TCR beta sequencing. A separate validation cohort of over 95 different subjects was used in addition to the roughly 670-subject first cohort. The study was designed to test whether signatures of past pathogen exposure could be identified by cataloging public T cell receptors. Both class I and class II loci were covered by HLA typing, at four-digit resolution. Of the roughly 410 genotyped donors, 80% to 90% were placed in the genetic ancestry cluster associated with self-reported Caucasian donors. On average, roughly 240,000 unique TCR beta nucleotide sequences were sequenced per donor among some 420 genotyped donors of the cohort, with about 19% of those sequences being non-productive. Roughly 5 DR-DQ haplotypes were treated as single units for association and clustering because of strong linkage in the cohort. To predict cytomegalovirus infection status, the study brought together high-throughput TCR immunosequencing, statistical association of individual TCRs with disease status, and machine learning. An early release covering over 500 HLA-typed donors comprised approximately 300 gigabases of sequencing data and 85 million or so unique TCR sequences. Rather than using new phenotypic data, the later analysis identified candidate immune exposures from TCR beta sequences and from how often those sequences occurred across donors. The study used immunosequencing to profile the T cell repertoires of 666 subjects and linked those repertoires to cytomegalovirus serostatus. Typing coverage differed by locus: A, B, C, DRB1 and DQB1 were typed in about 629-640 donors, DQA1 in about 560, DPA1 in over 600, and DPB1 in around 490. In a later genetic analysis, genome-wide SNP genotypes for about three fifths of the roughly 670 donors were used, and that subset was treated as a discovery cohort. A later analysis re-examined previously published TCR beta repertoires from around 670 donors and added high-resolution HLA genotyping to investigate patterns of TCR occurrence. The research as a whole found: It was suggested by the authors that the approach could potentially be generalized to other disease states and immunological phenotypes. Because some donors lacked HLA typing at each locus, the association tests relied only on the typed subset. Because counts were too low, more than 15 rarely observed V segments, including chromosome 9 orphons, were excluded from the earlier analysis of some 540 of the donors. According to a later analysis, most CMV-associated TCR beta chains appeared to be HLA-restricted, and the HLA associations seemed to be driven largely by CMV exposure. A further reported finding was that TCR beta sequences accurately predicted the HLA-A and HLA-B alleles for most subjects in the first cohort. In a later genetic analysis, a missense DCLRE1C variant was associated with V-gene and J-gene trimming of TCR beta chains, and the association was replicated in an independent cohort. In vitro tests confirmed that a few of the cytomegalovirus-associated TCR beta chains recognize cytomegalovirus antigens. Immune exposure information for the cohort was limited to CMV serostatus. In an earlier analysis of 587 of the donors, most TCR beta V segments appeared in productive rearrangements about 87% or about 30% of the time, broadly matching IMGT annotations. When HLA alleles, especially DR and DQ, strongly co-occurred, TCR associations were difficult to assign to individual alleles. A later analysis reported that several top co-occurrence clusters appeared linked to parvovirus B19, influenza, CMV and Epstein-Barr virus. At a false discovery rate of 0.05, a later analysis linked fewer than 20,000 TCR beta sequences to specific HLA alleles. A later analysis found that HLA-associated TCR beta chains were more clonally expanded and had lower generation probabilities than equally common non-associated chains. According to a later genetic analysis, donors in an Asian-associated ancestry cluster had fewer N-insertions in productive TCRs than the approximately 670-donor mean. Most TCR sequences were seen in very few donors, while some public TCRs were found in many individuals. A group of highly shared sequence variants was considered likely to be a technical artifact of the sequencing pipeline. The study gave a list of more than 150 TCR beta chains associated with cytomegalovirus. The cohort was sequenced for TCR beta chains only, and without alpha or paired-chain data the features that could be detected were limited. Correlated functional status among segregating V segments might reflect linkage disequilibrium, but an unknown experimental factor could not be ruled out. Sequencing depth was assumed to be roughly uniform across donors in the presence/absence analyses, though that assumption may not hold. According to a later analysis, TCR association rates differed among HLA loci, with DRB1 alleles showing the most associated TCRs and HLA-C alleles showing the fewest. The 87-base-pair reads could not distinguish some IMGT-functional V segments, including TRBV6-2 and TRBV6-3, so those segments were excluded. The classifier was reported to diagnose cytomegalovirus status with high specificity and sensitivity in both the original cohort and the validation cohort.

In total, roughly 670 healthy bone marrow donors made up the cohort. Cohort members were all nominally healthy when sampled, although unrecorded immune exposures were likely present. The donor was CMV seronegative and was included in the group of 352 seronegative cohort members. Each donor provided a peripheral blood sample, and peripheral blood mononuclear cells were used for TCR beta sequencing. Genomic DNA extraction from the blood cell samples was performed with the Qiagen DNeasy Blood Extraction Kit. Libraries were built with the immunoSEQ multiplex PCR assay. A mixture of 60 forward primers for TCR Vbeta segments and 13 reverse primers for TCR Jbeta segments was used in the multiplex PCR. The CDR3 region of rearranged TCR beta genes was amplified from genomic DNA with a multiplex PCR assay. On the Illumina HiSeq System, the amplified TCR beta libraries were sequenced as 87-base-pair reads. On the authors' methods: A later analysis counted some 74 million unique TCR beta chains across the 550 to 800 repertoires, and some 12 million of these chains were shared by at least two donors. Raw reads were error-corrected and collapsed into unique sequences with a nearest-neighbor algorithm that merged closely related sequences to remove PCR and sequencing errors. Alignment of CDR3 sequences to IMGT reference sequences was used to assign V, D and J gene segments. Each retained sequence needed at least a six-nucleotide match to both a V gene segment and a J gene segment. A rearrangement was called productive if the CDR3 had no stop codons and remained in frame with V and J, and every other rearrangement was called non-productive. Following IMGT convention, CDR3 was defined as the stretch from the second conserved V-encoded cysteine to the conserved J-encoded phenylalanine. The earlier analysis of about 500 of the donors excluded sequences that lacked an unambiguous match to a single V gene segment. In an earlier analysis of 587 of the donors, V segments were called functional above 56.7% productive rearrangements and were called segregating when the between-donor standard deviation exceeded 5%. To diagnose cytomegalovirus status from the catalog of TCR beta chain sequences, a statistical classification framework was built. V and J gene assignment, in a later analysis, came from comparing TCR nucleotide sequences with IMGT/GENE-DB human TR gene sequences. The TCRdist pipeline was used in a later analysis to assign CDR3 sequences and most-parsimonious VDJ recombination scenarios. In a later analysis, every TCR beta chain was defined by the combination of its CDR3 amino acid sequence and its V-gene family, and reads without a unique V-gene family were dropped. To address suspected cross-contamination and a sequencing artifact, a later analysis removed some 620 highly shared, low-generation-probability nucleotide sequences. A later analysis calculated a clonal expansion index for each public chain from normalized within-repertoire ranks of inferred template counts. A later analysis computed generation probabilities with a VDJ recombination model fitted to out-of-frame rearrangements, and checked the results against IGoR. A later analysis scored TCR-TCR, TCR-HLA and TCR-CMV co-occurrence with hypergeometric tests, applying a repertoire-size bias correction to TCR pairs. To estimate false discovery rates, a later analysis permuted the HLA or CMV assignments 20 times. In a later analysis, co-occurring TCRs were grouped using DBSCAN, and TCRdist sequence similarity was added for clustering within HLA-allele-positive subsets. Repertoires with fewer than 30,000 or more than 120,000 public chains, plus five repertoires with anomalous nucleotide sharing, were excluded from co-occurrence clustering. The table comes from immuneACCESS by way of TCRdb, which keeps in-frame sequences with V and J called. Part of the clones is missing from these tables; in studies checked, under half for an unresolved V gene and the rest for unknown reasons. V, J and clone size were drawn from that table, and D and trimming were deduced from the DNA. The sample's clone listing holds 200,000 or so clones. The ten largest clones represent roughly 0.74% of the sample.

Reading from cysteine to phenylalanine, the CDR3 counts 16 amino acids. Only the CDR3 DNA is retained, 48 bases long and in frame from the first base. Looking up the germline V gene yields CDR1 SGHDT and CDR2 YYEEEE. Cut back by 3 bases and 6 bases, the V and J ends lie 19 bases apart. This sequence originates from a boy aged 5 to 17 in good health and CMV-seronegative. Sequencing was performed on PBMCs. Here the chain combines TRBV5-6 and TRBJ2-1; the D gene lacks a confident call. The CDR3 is CASSWMTALITNEQFF. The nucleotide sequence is TGTGCCAGCAGCTGGATGACTGCGTTGATAACCAATGAGCAGTTCTTC.